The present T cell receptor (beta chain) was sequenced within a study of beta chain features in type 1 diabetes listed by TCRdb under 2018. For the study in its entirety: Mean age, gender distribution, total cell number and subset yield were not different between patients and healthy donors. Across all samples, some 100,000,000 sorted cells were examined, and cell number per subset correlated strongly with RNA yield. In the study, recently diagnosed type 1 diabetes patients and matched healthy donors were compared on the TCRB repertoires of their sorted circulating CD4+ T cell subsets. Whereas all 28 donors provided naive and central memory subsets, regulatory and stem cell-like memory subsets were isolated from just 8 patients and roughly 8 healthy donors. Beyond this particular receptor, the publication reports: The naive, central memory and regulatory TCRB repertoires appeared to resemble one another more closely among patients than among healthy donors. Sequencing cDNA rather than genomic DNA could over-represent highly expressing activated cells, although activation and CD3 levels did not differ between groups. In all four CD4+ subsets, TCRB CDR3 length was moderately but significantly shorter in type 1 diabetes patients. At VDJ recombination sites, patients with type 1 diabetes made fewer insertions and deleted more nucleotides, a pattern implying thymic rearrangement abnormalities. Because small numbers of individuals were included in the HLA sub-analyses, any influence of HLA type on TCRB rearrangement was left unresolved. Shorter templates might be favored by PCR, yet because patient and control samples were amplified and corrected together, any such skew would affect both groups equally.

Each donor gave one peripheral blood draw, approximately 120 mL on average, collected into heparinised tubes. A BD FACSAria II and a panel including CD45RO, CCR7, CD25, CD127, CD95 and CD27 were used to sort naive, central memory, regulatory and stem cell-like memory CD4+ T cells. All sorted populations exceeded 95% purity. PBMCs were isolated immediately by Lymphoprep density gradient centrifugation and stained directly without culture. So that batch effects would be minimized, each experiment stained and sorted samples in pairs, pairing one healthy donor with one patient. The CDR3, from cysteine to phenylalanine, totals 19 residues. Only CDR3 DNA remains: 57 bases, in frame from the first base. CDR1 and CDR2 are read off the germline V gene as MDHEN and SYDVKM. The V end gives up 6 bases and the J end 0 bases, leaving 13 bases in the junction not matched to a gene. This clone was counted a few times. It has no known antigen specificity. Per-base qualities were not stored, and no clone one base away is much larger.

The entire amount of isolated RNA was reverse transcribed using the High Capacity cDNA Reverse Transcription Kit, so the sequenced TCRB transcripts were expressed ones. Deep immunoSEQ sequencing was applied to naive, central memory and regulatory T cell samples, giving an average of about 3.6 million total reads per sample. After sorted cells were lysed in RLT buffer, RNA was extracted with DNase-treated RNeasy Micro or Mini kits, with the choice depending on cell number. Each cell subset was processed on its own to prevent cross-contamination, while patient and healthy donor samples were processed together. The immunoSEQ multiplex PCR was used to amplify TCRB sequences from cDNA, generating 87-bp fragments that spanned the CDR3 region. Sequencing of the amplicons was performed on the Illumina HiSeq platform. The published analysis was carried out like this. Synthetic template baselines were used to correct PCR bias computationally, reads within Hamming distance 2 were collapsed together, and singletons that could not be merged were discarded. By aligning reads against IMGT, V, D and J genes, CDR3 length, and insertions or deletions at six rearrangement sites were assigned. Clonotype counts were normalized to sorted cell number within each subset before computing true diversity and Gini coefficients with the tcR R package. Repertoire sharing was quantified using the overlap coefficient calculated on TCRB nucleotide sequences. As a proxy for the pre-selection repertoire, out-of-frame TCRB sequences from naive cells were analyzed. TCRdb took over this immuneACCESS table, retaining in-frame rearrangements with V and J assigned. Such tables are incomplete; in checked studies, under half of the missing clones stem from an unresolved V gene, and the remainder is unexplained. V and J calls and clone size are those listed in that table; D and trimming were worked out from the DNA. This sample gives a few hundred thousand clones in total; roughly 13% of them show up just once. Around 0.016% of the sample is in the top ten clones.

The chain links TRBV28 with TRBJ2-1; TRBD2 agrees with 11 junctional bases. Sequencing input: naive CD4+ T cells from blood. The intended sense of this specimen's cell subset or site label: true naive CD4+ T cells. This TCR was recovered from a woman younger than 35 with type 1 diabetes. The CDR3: CASSWTLLAGGSSYNEQFF. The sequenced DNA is TGTGCCAGCAGCTGGACCCTCCTAGCGGGAGGCAGCTCCTACAATGAGCAGTTCTTC.